A selection of T cell receptor beta chains follows, all from one sample in a study of blood T cell repertoires in COVID-19. Using immunoSEQ multiplex PCR, the repertoire was profiled, and TCRdb retains in-frame clones only, with some absent. This repertoire shows roughly 80,000 clones, approximately 84% found once; its top ten account for approximately 12%. The source material was peripheral blood. The receptor set was obtained from a human donor in a cohort sampled during active COVID-19. CDR3s include the opening cysteine and the closing phenylalanine or tryptophan. A D gene is named only where the DNA matches it firmly. Expanded clones are given a class, and other clones once, few, many or no size at all.

>TRBV30|TRBJ1-2|12|TRBD1|NA
TGTGCCTGGTGGGACAGGGGCTATGGCTACACCTTC
CAWWDRGYGYTF
>TRBV7-9|TRBJ2-7|14|TRBD1|NA
TGTGCCAGCAGCTTACCCAGGGGGCCAGGCGAGCAGTACTTC
CASSLPRGPGEQYF
>TRBV15|TRBJ1-4|13|NA|NA
TGTGCCACCGGCAGGGCTGCTAATGAAAAACTGTTTTTT
CATGRAANEKLFF
>TRBV18|TRBJ2-5|14|NA|once
TGTGCCAGCTCACCCCCGAGGTCTCAAGAGACCCAGTACTTC
CASSPPRSQETQYF
>TRBV9|TRBJ1-1|14|NA|NA
TGTGCCAGCAGCGTAGTGGGCTGGAACACTGAAGCTTTCTTT
CASSVVGWNTEAFF
>TRBV3-1/TRBV3-2|TRBJ1-3|16|NA|NA
TGTGCCAGCAGCCTCATGGGCAACCAGGCCGGAAACACCATATATTTT
CASSLMGNQAGNTIYF
>TRBV9|TRBJ2-2|14|TRBD1|NA
TGTGCCAGCAACCAGGGGGCGGACACCGGGGAGCTGTTTTTT
CASNQGADTGELFF
>TRBV5-4|TRBJ1-2|14|TRBD1|few
TGTGCCAGCAGTTTGGACAGGGATAGTAGTGGCTACACCTTC
CASSLDRDSSGYTF
>TRBV6-5|TRBJ1-1|14|TRBD1|NA
TGTGCCAGCAGGAGATCACAGGGGCCGACTGAAGCTTTCTTT
CASRRSQGPTEAFF
>TRBV5-4|TRBJ2-6|17|TRBD2|NA
TGTGCCAGCAGCTTGGCTAGCGGTAGCTCTGGGGCCAACGTCCTGACTTTC
CASSLASGSSGANVLTF
>TRBV5-1|TRBJ2-5|16|TRBD2|NA
TGCGCCAGCAGCTTCAGTCCTAGCGGGGGGCAAGAGACCCAGTACTTC
CASSFSPSGGQETQYF
>TRBV6-5|TRBJ1-3|14|TRBD1|once
TGTGCCAGCAGTCGACAGGGTTCTGGAAACACCATATATTTT
CASSRQGSGNTIYF
>TRBV5-4|TRBJ2-1|16|NA|NA
TGTGCCAGCAGCTTGGGGGCAGGAACGCCGTACAATGAGCAGTTCTTC
CASSLGAGTPYNEQFF
>TRBV2|TRBJ2-7|14|NA|NA
TGTGCCAGCAGTATGGACTCTAACTCCTACGAGCAGTACTTC
CASSMDSNSYEQYF
>TRBV19|TRBJ1-5|15|NA|once
TGTGCCAGTAGTTCCCATGTCAATAGCAATCAGCCCCAGCATTTT
CASSSHVNSNQPQHF
>TRBV6-1|TRBJ2-7|18|TRBD2|NA
TGTGCCAGCAGTGTGAGGGGTGGTAGCGGGAGTATCGGCTACGAGCAGTACTTC
CASSVRGGSGSIGYEQYF